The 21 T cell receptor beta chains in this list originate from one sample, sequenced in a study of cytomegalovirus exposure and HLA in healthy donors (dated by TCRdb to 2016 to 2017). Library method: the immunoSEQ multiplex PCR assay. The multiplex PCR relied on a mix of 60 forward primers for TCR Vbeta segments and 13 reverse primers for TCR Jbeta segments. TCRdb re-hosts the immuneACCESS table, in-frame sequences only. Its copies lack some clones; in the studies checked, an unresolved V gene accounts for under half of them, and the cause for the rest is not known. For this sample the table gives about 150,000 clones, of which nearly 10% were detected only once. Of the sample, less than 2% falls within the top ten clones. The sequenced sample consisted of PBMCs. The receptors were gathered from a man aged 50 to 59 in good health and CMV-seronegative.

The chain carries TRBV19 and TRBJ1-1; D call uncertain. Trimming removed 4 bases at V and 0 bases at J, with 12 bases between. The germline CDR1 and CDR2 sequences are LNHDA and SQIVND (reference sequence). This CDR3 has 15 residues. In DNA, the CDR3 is TGTGCCAGTAGTAGTGGCTGGCAATTGAACACTGAAGCTTTCTTT. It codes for CASSSGWQLNTEAFF.

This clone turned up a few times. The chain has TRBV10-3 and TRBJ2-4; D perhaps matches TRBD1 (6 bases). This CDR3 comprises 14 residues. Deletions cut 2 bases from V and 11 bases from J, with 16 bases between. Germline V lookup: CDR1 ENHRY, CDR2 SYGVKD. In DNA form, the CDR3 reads TGTGCCATCAGTGAGGGGGACACCGTCACCCTTCAGTACTTC. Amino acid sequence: CAISEGDTVTLQYF.

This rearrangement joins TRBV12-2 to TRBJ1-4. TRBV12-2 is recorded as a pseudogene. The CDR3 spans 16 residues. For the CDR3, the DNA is TGTGCAAGTCGCTTATCCGTCGCGTGCACTAATGAAAAACTGTTTTTT. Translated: CASRLSVACTNEKLFF.

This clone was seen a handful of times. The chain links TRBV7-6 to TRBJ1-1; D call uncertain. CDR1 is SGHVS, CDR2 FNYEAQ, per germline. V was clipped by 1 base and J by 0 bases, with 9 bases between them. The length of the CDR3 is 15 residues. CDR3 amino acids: CASSLDVLLNTEAFF. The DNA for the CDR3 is TGTGCCAGCAGCTTAGATGTCCTTCTGAACACTGAAGCTTTCTTT.

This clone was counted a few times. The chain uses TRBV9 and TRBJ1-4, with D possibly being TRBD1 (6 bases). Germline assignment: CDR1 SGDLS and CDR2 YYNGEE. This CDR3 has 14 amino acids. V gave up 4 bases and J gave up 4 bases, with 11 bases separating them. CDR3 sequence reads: CASSPGRGNEKLFF. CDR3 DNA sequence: TGTGCCAGCAGCCCCGGCAGGGGTAATGAAAAACTGTTTTTT.

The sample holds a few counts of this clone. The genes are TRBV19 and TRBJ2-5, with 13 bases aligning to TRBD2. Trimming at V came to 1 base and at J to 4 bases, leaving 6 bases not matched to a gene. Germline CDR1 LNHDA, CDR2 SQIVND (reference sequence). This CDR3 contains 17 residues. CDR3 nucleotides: TGTGCCAGTAGTATAGCCAGAGGGACTAGCGGGACAGAGACCCAGTACTTC. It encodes CASSIARGTSGTETQYF.

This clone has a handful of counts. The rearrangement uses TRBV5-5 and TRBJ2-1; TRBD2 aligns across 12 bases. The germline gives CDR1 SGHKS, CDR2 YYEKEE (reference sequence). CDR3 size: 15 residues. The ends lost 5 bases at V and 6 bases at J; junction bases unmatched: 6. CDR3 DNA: TGTGCCAGCAGTATACCTAGCGGGGGGGCCAATGAGCAGTTCTTC. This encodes CASSIPSGGANEQFF.

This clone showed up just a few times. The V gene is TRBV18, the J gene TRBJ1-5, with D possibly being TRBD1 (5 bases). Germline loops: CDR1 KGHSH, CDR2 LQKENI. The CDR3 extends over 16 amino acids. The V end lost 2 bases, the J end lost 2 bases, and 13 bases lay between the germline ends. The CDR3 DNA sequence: TGTGCCAGCTCACCAAACAGGCCGACGGGCAATCAGCCCCAGCATTTT. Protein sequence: CASSPNRPTGNQPQHF.

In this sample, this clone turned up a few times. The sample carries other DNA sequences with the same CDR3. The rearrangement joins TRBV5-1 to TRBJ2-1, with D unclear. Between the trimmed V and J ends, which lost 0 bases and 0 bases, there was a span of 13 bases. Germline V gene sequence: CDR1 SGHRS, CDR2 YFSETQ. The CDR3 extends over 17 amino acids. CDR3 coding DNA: TGCGCCAGCAGCTTGGCTGGCACCTCCAGCTCCTACAATGAGCAGTTCTTC. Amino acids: CASSLAGTSSSYNEQFF.

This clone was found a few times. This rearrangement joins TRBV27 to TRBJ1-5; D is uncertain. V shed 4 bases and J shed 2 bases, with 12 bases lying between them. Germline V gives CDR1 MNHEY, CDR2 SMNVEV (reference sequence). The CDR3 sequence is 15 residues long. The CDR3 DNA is TGTGCCAGCAGTTCTGGGCAGCCTGGCAATCAGCCCCAGCATTTT. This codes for CASSSGQPGNQPQHF.

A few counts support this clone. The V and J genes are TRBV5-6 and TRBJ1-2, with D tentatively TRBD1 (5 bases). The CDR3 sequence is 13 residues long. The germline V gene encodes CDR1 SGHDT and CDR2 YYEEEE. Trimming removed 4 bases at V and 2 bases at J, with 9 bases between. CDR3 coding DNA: TGTGCCAGCAGCACGGGGGGGAACTATGGCTACACCTTC. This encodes CASSTGGNYGYTF.

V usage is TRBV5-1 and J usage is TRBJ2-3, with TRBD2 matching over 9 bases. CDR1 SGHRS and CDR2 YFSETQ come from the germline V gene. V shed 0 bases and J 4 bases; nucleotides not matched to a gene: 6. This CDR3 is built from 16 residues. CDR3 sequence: CASSLVGSGSADTQYF. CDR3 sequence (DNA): TGCGCCAGCAGCTTGGTAGGTAGCGGGAGCGCAGATACGCAGTATTTT.

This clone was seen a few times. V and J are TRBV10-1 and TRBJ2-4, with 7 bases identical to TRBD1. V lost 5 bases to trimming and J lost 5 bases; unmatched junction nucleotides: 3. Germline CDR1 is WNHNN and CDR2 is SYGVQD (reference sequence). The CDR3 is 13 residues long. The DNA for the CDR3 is TGCGCCAGCAGTTCCGACAGGGAAAACATTCAGTACTTC. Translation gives CASSSDRENIQYF.

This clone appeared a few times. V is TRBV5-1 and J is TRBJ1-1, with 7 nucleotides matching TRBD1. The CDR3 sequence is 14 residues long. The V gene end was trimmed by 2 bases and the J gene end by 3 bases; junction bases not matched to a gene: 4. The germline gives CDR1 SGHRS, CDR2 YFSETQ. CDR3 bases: TGCGCCAGCAGCTTCCAGGGGGATGACACTGAAGCTTTCTTT. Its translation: CASSFQGDDTEAFF.

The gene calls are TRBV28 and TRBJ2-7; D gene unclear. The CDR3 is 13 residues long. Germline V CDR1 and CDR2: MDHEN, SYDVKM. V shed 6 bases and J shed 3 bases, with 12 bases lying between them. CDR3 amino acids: CASSSRGLYEQYF. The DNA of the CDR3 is TGTGCCAGCAGCTCTCGTGGGCTCTACGAGCAGTACTTC.

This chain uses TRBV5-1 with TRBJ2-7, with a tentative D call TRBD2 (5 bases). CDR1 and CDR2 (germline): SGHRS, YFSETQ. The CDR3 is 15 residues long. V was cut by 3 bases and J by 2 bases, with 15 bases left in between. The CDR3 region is CASSSRGESTYEQYF. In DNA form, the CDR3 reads TGCGCCAGCAGCTCCCGGGGTGAGAGCACCTACGAGCAGTACTTC.

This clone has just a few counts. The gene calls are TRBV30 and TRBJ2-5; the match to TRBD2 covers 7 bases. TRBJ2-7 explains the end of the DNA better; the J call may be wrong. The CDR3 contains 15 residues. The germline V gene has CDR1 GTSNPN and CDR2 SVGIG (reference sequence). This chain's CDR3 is CAWSRGGLRSYEQYF. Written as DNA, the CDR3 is TGTGCCTGGAGCCGGGGAGGGCTTCGTTCCTACGAGCAGTACTTC.

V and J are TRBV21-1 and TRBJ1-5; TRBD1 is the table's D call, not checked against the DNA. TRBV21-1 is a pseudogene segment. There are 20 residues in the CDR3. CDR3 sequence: CASSKAGRKGGFYSNQPQHF. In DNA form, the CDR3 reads TGTGCCAGCAGCAAAGCGGGACGGAAAGGGGGCTTTTATAGCAATCAGCCCCAGCATTTT.

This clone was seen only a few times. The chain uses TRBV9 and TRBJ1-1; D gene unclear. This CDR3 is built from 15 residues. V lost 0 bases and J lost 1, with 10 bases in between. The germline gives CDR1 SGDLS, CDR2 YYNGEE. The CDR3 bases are TGTGCCAGCAGCGTAGGGCCAGTCCAGAACACTGAAGCTTTCTTT. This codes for CASSVGPVQNTEAFF. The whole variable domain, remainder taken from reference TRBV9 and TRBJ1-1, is DSGVTQTPKHLITATGQRVTLRCSPRSGDLSVYWYQQSLDQGLQFLIQYYNGEERAKGNILERFSAQQFPDLHSELNLSSLELGDSALYFCASSVGPVQNTEAFFGQGTRLTVV.

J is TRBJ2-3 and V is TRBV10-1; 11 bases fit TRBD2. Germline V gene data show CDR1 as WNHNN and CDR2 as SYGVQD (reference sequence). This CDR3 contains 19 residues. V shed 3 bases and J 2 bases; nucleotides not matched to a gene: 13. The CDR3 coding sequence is TGCGCCAGCAGTGACCCCCTAGCGGGGGGTACTCGTTCCACAGATACGCAGTATTTT. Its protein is CASSDPLAGGTRSTDTQYF.

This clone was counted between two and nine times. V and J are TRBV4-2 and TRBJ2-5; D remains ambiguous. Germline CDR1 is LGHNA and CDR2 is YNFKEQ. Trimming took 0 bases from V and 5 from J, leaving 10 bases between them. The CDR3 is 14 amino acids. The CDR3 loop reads CASSQDRLRETQYF. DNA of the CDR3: TGTGCCAGCAGCCAAGATCGTCTGCGGGAGACCCAGTACTTC.